This T cell receptor beta chain was identified in a study of identical twins. Notes on the study in general: Analyses of zero insertions could, in part, be confounded by invariant MAIT and iNKT cells.

Using its own MiXCR run on the 5' RACE reads, TCRdb lists one record per CDR3 protein. The data contain approximately 500,000 distinct CDR3 sequences, 20% to 25% of them singletons. Trimming stripped 5 bases from V and 5 bases from J, with 9 bases between. Per germline, CDR1 DFQATT and CDR2 SNEGSKA (reference sequence). The CDR3 has 11 amino acids. A word on this clonotype: Its matching antigen is unknown.

These data are also associated with another study on T cells expressing NK-cell markers.

The sample taken for sequencing was CD4+ T cells sorted from blood. This clonotype was obtained from a woman under 30 in good health. This chain joins TRBV20-1 and TRBJ1-2; D is ambiguous. CDR3 nucleotide sequence: TGCAGTGCTCTCCCAGTGTATGGCTACACCTTC. It translates to CSALPVYGYTF.